The clone carrying this T cell receptor (beta chain) has only a few counts. The antigen is not known. The sample comes from a study of T-cell reconstitution after alpha-beta-depleted transplantation in children. During its preparation, the TCRbeta library received unique molecular identifiers. Each CDR3 protein gets one entry after TCRdb re-called the PCR reads with MiXCR. The repertoire holds some 600,000 distinct CDR3 sequences, approximately 12% seen once, with roughly 2.3% in the top ten. Study findings and constraints: Several hundred graft clones that had expanded were reportedly the source of alpha-beta T cells about two months after transplant. Some patients showed high day-60 TCRbeta diversity, which derived from surviving recipient T cells and thymic progenitors. T-cell counts and diversity at one year following transplant were attributed mainly to newly produced T cells.

Germline V CDR1 and CDR2: DFQATT, SNEGSKA (reference sequence). The CDR3 length is 14 residues. Unmatched junction bases numbered 4, after V lost 4 bases and J lost 3 bases. Sequenced material: PBMCs, mostly from graft donor cells, taken 360 days after TCRalphabeta/CD19-depleted stem cell transplant. This chain links TRBV20-1 with TRBJ2-3; 10 bases agree with TRBD2. The sequence derives from a male patient between 5 and 17 years old who had a stem cell transplant for acute myeloid leukemia, so the T cells may come from the graft donor. CDR3 loop: CSATLAGATDTQYF. The CDR3 DNA reads TGCAGTGCTACTCTAGCGGGAGCAACAGATACGCAGTATTTT.